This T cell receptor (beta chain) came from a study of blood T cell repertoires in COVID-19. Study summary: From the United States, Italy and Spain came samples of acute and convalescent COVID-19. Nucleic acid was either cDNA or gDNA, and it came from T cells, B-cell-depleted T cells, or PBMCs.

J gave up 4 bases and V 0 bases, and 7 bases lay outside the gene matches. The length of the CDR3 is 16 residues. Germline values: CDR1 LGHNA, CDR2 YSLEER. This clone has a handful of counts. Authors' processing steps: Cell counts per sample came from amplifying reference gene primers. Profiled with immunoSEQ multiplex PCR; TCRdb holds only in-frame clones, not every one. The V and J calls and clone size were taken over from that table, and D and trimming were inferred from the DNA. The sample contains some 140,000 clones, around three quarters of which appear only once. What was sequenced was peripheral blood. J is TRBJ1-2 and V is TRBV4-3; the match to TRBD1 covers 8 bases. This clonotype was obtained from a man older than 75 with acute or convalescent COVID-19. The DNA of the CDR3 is TGCGCCAGCAGCCAAGATGTTAGGACAGGGACCTATGGCTACACCTTC. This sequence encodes CASSQDVRTGTYGYTF.